Shown below are 26 T cell receptor beta chains from a single sample sequenced in a study of T cells in Graves' hyperthyroidism and ophthalmopathy (dated by TCRdb to the late 2010s). Libraries were prepared through multiplex PCR. TCRdb names Illumina HiSeq 2000 as the instrument used. Amplification of TCR beta CDR3 regions was carried out from RNA transcripts. The TCR CDR3 was subjected to a first round of RT-PCR using the HTBI primer set and the Qiagen OneStep RT-PCR kit. TCRdb itself trimmed the public reads at Q25 with fastp, ran MiXCR and retained productive beta chains. Rows are combined by CDR3 protein, so each entry shows the most common genes and DNA. Recorded for this sample are about 640,000 distinct CDR3 sequences; roughly 20% of them occurred a single time. Of the sample, more than 30% is held by the ten largest clones. What was sequenced was blood. The receptors derive from a young man with Graves' ophthalmopathy.

In this sample, this clonotype turned up many times. The chain has TRBV28 and TRBJ2-1; 9 bases map to TRBD2. J gave up 5 bases and V 10 bases, and 15 bases lay outside the gene matches. CDR1 and CDR2 from the germline V gene are MDHEN and SYDVKM. The CDR3 is 16 amino acids. Here the CDR3 DNA reads TGTGCCATCCGCCCGGGCGGGAGGGCCGGAAACAATGAGCAGTTCTTC. Translation: CAIRPGGRAGNNEQFF.

This clonotype has at least ten counts. The J gene is TRBJ1-2, the V gene TRBV11-2, with D possibly matching TRBD1 (5 bases). V gave up 6 bases and J gave up 1 base, with 15 bases separating them. Per germline, CDR1 SGHAT and CDR2 FQNNGV. The CDR3 has 15 residues. In nucleotides, the CDR3 is TGTGCCAGCAGAGATACAGGTGGGGATAACTATGGCTACACCTTC. Protein product: CASRDTGGDNYGYTF.

This clonotype was picked up many times. The genes are TRBV3-1 and TRBJ1-1; D is perhaps TRBD1 (6 bases). Trimming stripped 3 bases from V and 1 base from J, with 9 bases between. The CDR3 is made up of 14 amino acids. CDR1 is LGHDT, CDR2 YNNKEL, per germline (reference sequence). For the CDR3, the DNA is TGTGCCAGCAGCCATCTGACAGGGAACACTGAAGCTTTCTTT. Protein: CASSHLTGNTEAFF.

This clonotype was seen ten or more times. This chain uses TRBV11-2 with TRBJ1-5; D not certain. The CDR3 has 12 residues. Deletions cut 5 bases from V and 6 bases from J, with 8 bases between. Looked up from germline, CDR1 is SGHAT and CDR2 is FQNNGV. The CDR3 loop reads CASSDNGQPQHF. The CDR3 bases are TGTGCCAGCAGCGATAACGGTCAGCCCCAGCATTTT.

In its sample, this clonotype was seen a few times. The chain combines TRBV24-1 with TRBJ2-3; D remains unclear. V was cut by 2 bases and J by 2 bases, with 4 bases left in between. This CDR3 has 13 amino acids. Looked up from germline, CDR1 is KGHDR and CDR2 is SFDVKD. The CDR3 DNA is TGTGCCACCAGTGATTACCACACAGATACGCAGTATTTT. Residues: CATSDYHTDTQYF.

The V and J genes are TRBV7-2 and TRBJ2-7; a weak D match, TRBD2 (6 bases). This CDR3 has 15 amino acids. The germline V gene encodes CDR1 SGHTA and CDR2 FQGNSA. The V and J ends lost 0 bases and 3 bases respectively, with 12 bases between them. The chain's CDR3 is CASSLAGSGLYEQYF. CDR3 sequence (DNA): TGTGCCAGCAGCTTAGCCGGTAGCGGCCTCTACGAGCAGTACTTC.

This clonotype has a count of ten or more. The chain has TRBV5-1 and TRBJ2-5; 8 bases are shared with TRBD2. V lost 5 bases to trimming and J lost 5 bases; unmatched junction nucleotides: 8. CDR1 SGHRS and CDR2 YFSETQ come from the germline V gene. There are 14 residues in the CDR3. The CDR3: CASSPGGGTETQYF. The CDR3 bases are TGCGCCAGCAGTCCGGGCGGGGGGACCGAGACCCAGTACTTC.

The chain uses TRBV20-1 and TRBJ2-5; TRBD2 might be the D (5 bases). The germline CDR1 and CDR2 sequences are DFQATT and SNEGSKA (reference sequence). V was cut by 7 bases and J by 6 bases, with 18 bases left in between. CDR3 length equals 13 residues. The CDR3 DNA follows: TGCAGTGACCCCTCCGGGGTCGGCAAGACCCAGTACTTC. This translates into CSDPSGVGKTQYF.

The rearrangement joins TRBV5-1 to TRBJ1-4; 7 nucleotides line up with TRBD1. This CDR3 comprises 15 residues. J was trimmed by 5 bases and V by 4 bases; bases with no gene match: 8. Germline V gene sequence: CDR1 SGHRS, CDR2 YFSETQ. CDR3: CASSQRQGGNEKLFF. In DNA, the CDR3 is TGCGCCAGCAGCCAAAGACAGGGAGGGAATGAAAAACTGTTTTTT.

This clonotype was observed a handful of times. The chain carries TRBV29-1 and TRBJ1-1; no clear D. Germline loops: CDR1 SQVTM, CDR2 ANQGSEA. The V and J ends lost 4 bases and 4 bases respectively, with 7 bases between them. The CDR3 contains 11 residues. CDR3 sequence reads: CSVGGSTEAFF. The CDR3 DNA follows: TGCAGCGTTGGTGGCAGCACTGAAGCTTTCTTT.

This clonotype was counted only a few times. J is TRBJ1-2 and V is TRBV2, with TRBD1 as a possible D gene (6 bases). V lost 4 bases and J lost 4, with 10 bases in between. From germline, CDR1 is SNHLY and CDR2 FYNNEI. The CDR3 is 13 residues long. The CDR3 reads CASSGGQFYGYTF. In nucleotides, the CDR3 is TGTGCCAGCAGTGGTGGACAGTTCTATGGCTACACCTTC.

This clonotype was observed many times. The genes are TRBV11-2 and TRBJ2-5; 12 bases line up with TRBD1. The J segment lost 5 bases and the V segment lost 5 bases, leaving 12 bases of the junction unmatched. The CDR3 extends over 17 amino acids. Per the germline V gene, CDR1 is SGHAT and CDR2 is FQNNGV. The CDR3 nucleotides are TGTGCCAGCAGCCCTTGGGACAGGGGGCCCCAGAGTGAGACCCAGTACTTC. Its translation: CASSPWDRGPQSETQYF.

This clonotype showed up many times. The rearrangement links TRBV12-3 or TRBV12-4 to TRBJ2-6, with D perhaps TRBD1 (5 bases). The CDR3 contains 17 residues. Trimming removed 5 bases from V and 1 base from J, with 15 bases in between. CDR3 nucleotides: TGTGCCAGCAGTCCGAACAGGTTGTCATCTGGGGCCAACGTCCTGACTTTC. Translated, it gives CASSPNRLSSGANVLTF.

V gene TRBV30 combines with J gene TRBJ2-1; 7 positions match TRBD1. Germline assignment: CDR1 GTSNPN and CDR2 SVGIG (reference sequence). The CDR3 contains 15 residues. The junction had 7 bases not matched to a gene; V was cut back by 2 bases and J by 3 bases. For the CDR3, the DNA is TGTGCCTGGAGTAGAAGGGGGCTCTACTACAATGAGCAGTTCTTC. Its protein is CAWSRRGLYYNEQFF.

Of note for this clonotype: One base away lies a much larger clone, so this may be a sequencing read error. The genes are TRBV7-6 and TRBJ2-3; D not resolved. Germline lookup yields CDR1 SGHVS and CDR2 FNYEAQ. The CDR3 contains 15 residues. V was clipped by 2 bases and J by 0 bases, with 9 bases between them. The CDR3 sequence: CASSLNRASTDTQYF. DNA of the CDR3: TGTGCCAGCAGCTTAAACCGGGCAAGCACAGATACGCAGTATTTT.

CDR3 bases: TGTGCCAGCAGCTTATCCGTTGGGACAGGGCAAGCCCAGTACTTC. Its translation is CASSLSVGTGQAQYF. The chain couples TRBV5-5 to TRBJ2-5; TRBD1 agrees at 9 bases. Germline lookup yields CDR1 SGHKS and CDR2 YYEKEE (reference sequence). The CDR3 totals 15 residues. V was pared by 2 bases and J by 9 bases, with 11 bases of the junction left unmatched.

The gene calls are TRBV7-9 and TRBJ2-1; 10 nucleotides agree with TRBD2. The CDR3 runs 18 residues. Trimming removed 1 base from V and 3 bases from J; junction bases left unmatched: 9. Germline-derived CDR1 and CDR2 are SEHNR and FQNEAQ (reference sequence). CDR3 nucleotide sequence: TGTGCCAGCAGCTTAGTCGCTAGCGGGAGTATCTTCTACAATGAGCAGTTCTTC. Translation gives CASSLVASGSIFYNEQFF.

This clonotype was counted a few times. The chain combines TRBV29-1 with TRBJ2-7; D might be TRBD2 (7 bases). CDR1 SQVTM and CDR2 ANQGSEA come from the germline V gene. This CDR3 spans 15 amino acids. Trimming shortened V by 1 base and J by 6 bases, and 19 bases separated the two germline ends. DNA of the CDR3: TGCAGCGTTGAAGGGGGGAGGGGGAGATCTGGCGAGCAGTACTTC. As protein: CSVEGGRGRSGEQYF.

Remarks on this clonotype: The junction does not match germline at one end; this may be a read error. The chain has TRBV20-1 and TRBJ2-2, with D possibly matching TRBD2 (6 bases). Germline lookup yields CDR1 DFQATT and CDR2 SNEGSKA (reference sequence). The CDR3 contains 16 residues. CDR3 protein: CSARDPRRENTRELFF. In nucleotides, the CDR3 is TGCAGTGCTAGAGATCCCCGGAGGGAGAACACCAGGGAGCTGTTTTTT.

The chain combines TRBV7-2 with TRBJ2-2; no clear D. Trimming cost V 2 bases and J 6 bases, with 7 bases left between them. The CDR3 runs to 13 residues. Per germline, CDR1 SGHTA and CDR2 FQGNSA. The CDR3 coding sequence is TGTGCCAGCAGCTTAAGGCTGGCCGGGGAGCTGTTTTTT. It specifies CASSLRLAGELFF.

V gene TRBV9 combines with J gene TRBJ1-5, with D possibly TRBD1 on 6 matching bases. The CDR3 consists of 13 residues. Between the trimmed V and J ends, which lost 3 bases and 8 bases, there was a span of 12 bases. The germline CDR1 and CDR2 sequences are SGDLS and YYNGEE. The CDR3: CASSAGGAKPQHF. The CDR3, as DNA: TGTGCCAGCAGCGCCGGGGGGGCCAAGCCCCAGCATTTT.

This clonotype turned up a few times. The CDR3 DNA sequence: TGTGCCAGCAGCAGGACAGGGAACACCATATATTTT. Its translation: CASSRTGNTIYF. The V gene is TRBV6-1, the J gene TRBJ1-3; TRBD1 matches 8 bases. This CDR3 has 12 amino acids. Per the germline V gene, CDR1 is MNHNS and CDR2 is SASEGT. V trimming: 6 bases; J trimming: 7 bases; junction bases outside the gene matches: 2.

The chain carries TRBV7-9 and TRBJ1-1; 8 bases agree with TRBD1. Germline CDR1 is SEHNR and CDR2 is FQNEAQ (reference sequence). The CDR3 runs 15 residues. V gave up 5 bases and J gave up 2 bases; unmatched junction bases: 7. The CDR3 loop is CASSANRGANTEAFF. The CDR3, as DNA: TGTGCCAGCAGCGCCAACAGGGGGGCCAACACTGAAGCTTTCTTT. Using reference TRBV7-9 and TRBJ1-1 for the parts outside the CDR3, the full variable domain is DTGVSQNPRHKITKRGQNVTFRCDPISEHNRLYWYRQTLGQGPEFLTYFQNEAQLEKSRLLSDRFSAERPKGSFSTLEIQRTEQGDSAMYLCASSANRGANTEAFFGQGTRLTVV.

J is TRBJ2-1 and V is TRBV19; 10 nucleotides align to TRBD2. The CDR3 is 14 amino acids. Trimming took 5 bases from V and 9 from J; bases not matched to a gene: 7. Germline CDR1 is LNHDA and CDR2 is SQIVND (reference sequence). The CDR3 DNA reads as TGTGCCAGTAGTGGGAGCGGGAGGGCCGGTGAGCAGTTCTTC. It codes for CASSGSGRAGEQFF.

This clonotype came up a few times. This chain uses TRBV7-6 with TRBJ2-1, with D unclear. The germline CDR1 and CDR2 sequences are SGHVS and FNYEAQ. V gave up 5 bases and J gave up 6 bases, with 11 bases separating them. The CDR3 has 13 amino acids. CDR3 sequence reads: CASSLVLSNEQFF. The CDR3 DNA follows: TGTGCCAGCAGCCTCGTATTGAGCAATGAGCAGTTCTTC. Combining the CDR3 with reference TRBV7-6 and TRBJ2-1 gives the whole variable domain GAGVSQSPRYKVTKRGQDVALRCDPISGHVSLYWYRQALGQGPEFLTYFNYEAQQDKSGLPNDRFSAERPEGSISTLTIQRTEQRDSAMYRCASSLVLSNEQFFGPGTRLTVL.

In its sample, this clonotype was seen a few times. The chain couples TRBV4-1 to TRBJ2-1, with 10 bases aligning to TRBD1. The CDR3 runs 17 residues. From germline, CDR1 is MGHRA and CDR2 YSYEKL. J was trimmed by 4 bases and V by 0 bases; bases with no gene match: 6. CDR3 sequence: CASSQDWDRGFYNEQFF. DNA of the CDR3: TGCGCCAGCAGCCAAGATTGGGACAGGGGTTTTTACAATGAGCAGTTCTTC.